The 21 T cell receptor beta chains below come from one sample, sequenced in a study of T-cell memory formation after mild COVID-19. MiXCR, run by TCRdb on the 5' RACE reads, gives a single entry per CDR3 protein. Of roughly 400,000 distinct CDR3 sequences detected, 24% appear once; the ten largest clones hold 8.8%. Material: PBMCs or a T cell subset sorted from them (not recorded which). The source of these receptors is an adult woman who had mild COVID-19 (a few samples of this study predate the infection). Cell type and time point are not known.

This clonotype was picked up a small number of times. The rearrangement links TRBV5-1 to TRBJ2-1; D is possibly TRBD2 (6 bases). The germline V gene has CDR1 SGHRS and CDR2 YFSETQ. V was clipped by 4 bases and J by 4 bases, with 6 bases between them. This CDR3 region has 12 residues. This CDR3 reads CASSGLYNEQFF. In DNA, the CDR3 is TGCGCCAGCAGCGGACTATACAATGAGCAGTTCTTC.

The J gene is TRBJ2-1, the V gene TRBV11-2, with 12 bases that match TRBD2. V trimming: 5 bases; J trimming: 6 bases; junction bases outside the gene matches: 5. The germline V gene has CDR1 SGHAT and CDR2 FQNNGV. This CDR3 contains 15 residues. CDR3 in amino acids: CASSRTSGIFNEQFF. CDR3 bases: TGTGCCAGCAGCCGGACTAGCGGGATCTTCAATGAGCAGTTCTTC.

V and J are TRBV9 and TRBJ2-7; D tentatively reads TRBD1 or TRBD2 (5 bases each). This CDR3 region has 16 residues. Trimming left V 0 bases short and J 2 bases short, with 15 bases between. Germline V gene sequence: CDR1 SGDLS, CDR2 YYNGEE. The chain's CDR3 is CASSVAPRDGTYEQYF. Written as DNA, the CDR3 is TGTGCCAGCAGCGTAGCCCCACGGGACGGGACCTACGAGCAGTACTTC.

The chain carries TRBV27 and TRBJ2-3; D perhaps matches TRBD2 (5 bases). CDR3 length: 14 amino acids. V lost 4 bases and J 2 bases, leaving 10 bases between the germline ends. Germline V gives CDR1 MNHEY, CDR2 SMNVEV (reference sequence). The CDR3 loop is CASSWTGLTDTQYF. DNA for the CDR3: TGTGCCAGCAGTTGGACCGGACTCACAGATACGCAGTATTTT.

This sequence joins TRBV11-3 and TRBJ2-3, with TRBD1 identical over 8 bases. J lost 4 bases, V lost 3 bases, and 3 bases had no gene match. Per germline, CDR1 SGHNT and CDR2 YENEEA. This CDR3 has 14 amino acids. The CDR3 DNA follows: TGTGCCAGCAGCTTGGGACAGGCGGCAGATACGCAGTATTTT. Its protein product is CASSLGQAADTQYF.

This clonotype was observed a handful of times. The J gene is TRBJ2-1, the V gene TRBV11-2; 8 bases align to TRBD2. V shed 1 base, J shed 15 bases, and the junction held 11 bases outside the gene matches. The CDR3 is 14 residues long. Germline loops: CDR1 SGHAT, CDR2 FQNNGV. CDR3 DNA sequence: TGTGCCAGCAGCTTAGCCCCGAGCGGGGGTCCACGGTTCTTC. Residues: CASSLAPSGGPRFF.

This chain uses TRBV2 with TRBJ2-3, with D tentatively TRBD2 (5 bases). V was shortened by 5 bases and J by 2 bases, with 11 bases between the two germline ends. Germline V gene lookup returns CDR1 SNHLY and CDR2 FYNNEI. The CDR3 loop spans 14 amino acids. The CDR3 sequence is CASSRGGVTDTQYF. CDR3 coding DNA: TGTGCCAGCAGTCGGGGTGGAGTCACAGATACGCAGTATTTT.

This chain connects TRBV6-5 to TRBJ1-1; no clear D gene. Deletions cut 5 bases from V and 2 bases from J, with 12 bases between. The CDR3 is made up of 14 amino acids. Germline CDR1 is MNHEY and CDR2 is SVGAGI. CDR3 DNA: TGTGCCAGCAGTAGCCCTAACAGCAACACTGAAGCTTTCTTT. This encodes CASSSPNSNTEAFF.

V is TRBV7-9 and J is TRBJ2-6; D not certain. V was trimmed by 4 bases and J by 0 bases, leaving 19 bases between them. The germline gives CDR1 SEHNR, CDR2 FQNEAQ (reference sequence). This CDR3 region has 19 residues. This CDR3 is CASSYPGGGSDSGANVLTF. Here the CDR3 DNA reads TGTGCCAGCAGCTATCCGGGCGGCGGTTCAGACTCTGGGGCCAACGTCCTGACTTTC.

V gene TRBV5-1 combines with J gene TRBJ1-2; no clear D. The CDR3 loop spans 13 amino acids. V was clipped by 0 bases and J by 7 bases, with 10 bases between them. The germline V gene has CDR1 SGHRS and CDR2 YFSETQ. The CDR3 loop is CASSLAGRGGYTF. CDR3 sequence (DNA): TGCGCCAGCAGCTTGGCTGGGAGAGGTGGCTACACCTTC.

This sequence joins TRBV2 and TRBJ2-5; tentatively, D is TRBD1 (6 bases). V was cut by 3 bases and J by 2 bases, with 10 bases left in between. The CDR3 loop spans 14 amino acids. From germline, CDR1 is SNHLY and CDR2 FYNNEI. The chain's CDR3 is CASSEGHRQETQYF. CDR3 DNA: TGTGCCAGCAGTGAGGGACACCGACAAGAGACCCAGTACTTC.

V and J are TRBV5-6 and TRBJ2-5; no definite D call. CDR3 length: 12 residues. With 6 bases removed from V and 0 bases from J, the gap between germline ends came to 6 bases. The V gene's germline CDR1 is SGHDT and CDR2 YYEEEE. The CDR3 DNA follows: TGTGCCAGCACGGTCCACCAAGAGACCCAGTACTTC. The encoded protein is CASTVHQETQYF.

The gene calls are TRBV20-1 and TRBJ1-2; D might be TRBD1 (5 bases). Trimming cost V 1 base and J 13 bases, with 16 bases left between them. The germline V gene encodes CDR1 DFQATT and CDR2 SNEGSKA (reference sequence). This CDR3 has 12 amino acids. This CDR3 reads CSARGLATVATF. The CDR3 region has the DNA TGCAGTGCTAGAGGTCTTGCGACAGTAGCCACCTTC.

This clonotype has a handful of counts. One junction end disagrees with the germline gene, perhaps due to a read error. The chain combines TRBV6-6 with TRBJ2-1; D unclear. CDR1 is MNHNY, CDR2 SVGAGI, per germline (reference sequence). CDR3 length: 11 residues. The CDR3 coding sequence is TGTGTCAGCAGTACGGGCAATGAGCAGTTCTTC. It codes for CVSSTGNEQFF.

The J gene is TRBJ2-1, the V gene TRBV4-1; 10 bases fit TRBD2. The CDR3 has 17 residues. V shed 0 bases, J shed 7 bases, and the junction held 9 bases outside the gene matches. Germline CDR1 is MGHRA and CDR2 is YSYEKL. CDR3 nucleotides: TGCGCCAGCAGCCAAGATCCCCGGACTAGCGGCTTAAATGAGCAGTTCTTC. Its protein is CASSQDPRTSGLNEQFF.

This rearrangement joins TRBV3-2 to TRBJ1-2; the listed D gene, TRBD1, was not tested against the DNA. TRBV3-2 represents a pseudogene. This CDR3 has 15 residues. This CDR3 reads CASSPEDRDNYGYTF. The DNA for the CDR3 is TGTGCCAGCAGCCCCGAGGACAGGGATAACTATGGCTACACCTTC.

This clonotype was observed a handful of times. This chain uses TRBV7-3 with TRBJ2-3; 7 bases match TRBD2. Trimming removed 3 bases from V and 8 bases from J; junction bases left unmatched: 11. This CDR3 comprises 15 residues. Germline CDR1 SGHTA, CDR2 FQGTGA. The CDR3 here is CASSLALELAATQYF. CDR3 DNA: TGTGCCAGCAGCTTGGCACTAGAGCTAGCGGCTACGCAGTATTTT.

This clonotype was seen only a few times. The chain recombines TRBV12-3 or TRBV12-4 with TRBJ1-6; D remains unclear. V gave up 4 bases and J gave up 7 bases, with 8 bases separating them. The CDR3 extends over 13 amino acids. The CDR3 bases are TGTGCCAGCAGTTCACACGGGAATTCACCCCTCCACTTT. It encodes CASSSHGNSPLHF.

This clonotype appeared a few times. The CDR3 is CATSESRLGAGEKLFF. The CDR3 DNA follows: TGTGCCACCAGTGAGTCCCGATTAGGGGCTGGGGAAAAACTGTTTTTT. This chain joins TRBV24-1 and TRBJ1-4, with a possible D match to TRBD1 (5 bases). Looked up from germline, CDR1 is KGHDR and CDR2 is SFDVKD. The CDR3 has 16 residues. Trimming removed 4 bases at V and 8 bases at J, with 19 bases between.

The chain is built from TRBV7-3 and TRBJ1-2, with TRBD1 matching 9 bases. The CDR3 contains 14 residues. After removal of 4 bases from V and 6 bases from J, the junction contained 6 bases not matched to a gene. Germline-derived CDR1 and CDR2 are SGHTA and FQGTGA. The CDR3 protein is CASSSGQGINGYTF. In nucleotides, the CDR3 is TGTGCCAGCAGCTCAGGACAGGGGATTAATGGCTACACCTTC.

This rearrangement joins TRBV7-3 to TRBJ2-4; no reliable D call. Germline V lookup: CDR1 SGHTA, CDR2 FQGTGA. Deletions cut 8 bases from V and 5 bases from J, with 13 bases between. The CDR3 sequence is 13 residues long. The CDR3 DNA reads TGTGCCAGCGCTTTAGGCGGAGAAAACATTCAGTACTTC. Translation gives CASALGGENIQYF. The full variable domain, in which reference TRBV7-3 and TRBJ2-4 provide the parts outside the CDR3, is GAGVSQTPSNKVTEKGKYVELRCDPISGHTALYWYRQSLGQGPEFLIYFQGTGAADDSGLPNDRFFAVRPEGSVSTLKIQRTERGDSAVYLCASALGGENIQYFGAGTRLSVL.